By proportion, the clone carrying this TCR gamma chain is medium-sized (0.01 to 0.1%). Antigen unknown. In the same sample, other DNA sequences code for this CDR3. The record originates from a study of γδ T cells in repeated Plasmodium falciparum infection. Study-wide points: Compared with Australian children, Malian Vdelta2-negative repertoires seemed more clonal, less diverse, less shared. Vdelta2-negative gammadelta repertoires, largely Vdelta1+, seemingly showed infection-driven waves of new clonal selection.

TRG and TRD sequences were obtained from every sorted gammadelta sample. TCRdb reanalyzed the multiplex PCR reads using CATT. The sample carries roughly 13,000 gamma-chain clones, 1.6% recorded once. Gammadelta T cells were flow-sorted from PBMC into Vgamma9/Vdelta2+ and Vdelta2-negative populations for bulk analysis. Germline values: CDR1 EGSTGY, CDR2 YDSYTSSV. This CDR3 has 13 amino acids. V lost 2 bases to trimming and J lost 6 bases; unmatched junction nucleotides: 7. The sequencing input was gamma-delta T cells from blood. This rearrangement joins TRGV4 to TRGJ1 or TRGJ2. This sequence was found in a pool of human donors (malaria-infected and uninfected, not separated). DNA of the CDR3: TGTGCCACCTGGGATGTAGTGCGTTATAAGAAACTCTTT. It yields the protein CATWDVVRYKKLF.